Sequencing of this T cell receptor beta chain was carried out in a study of CD8+CD57+ T cells in acquired aplastic anemia. Study results and caveats: CD8+ Simpson's diversity showed no significant patient-control difference.

Genomic DNA templated the TCR beta VDJ and CDR3 profiling. TCRdb re-derived calls from the reads in MiXCR, one entry per CDR3 protein. Among approximately 300,000 distinct CDR3 sequences, under 60% were seen once, and the ten largest hold 1.3%. Germline assignment: CDR1 SGHKS and CDR2 YYEKEE (reference sequence). This CDR3 is built from 14 residues. V gave up 5 bases and J gave up 11 bases; unmatched junction bases: 12. In patients chosen for sequencing, flow cytometry had shown CD8+CD57+ cell expansion. In the case of this clonotype: Its antigen remains unidentified.

Input material: sorted CD4+, CD8+, or CD8+CD57+ T cells (not recorded which) from PBMCs. The sequence was obtained from a human donor with aplastic anemia. This rearrangement joins TRBV5-5 to TRBJ2-7; 11 bases map to TRBD2. The CDR3 sequence is CASSNPGLAEEKYF. Written as DNA, the CDR3 is TGTGCCAGCAGTAATCCGGGACTAGCGGAGGAGAAGTACTTC. The complete variable domain, with remaining parts taken from reference TRBV5-5 and TRBJ2-7, reads DAGVTQSPTHLIKTRGQQVTLRCSPISGHKSVSWYQQVLGQGPQFIFQYYEKEERGRGNFPDRFSARQFPNYSSELNVNALLLGDSALYLCASSNPGLAEEKYFGPGTRLTVT.